This entry features one T cell receptor beta chain sequence. These data belong to a study of CD8 T cells in Susac syndrome. RNA in amounts of roughly 0.45 to 1 ug was reverse transcribed with random hexamers. In TCRdb, the immunoSEQ multiplex PCR reads were re-called with MiXCR into one record per CDR3 protein. The table has just over 150,000 distinct CDR3 sequences, 94% seen once. The germline gives CDR1 GTSNPN, CDR2 SVGIG (reference sequence). Trimming removed 8 bases at V and 3 bases at J, with 10 bases between. The CDR3 runs 11 residues. Sequenced material: CD8+ T cells from PBMCs. This chain uses TRBV30 with TRBJ1-2; weak D call: TRBD1 (6 bases). The TCR comes from a human donor with multiple sclerosis. Here the CDR3 DNA reads TGTGCCCGCAGGGGAGACTATGGCTACACCTTC. It is translated as CARRGDYGYTF.